This TCR beta chain is drawn from a study of regulatory T cells in long-lasting Graves disease. The overall study: Freshly diagnosed Graves' patients had used antithyroid drugs for under 3 months.

This clonotype came up many times. Its antigen is still unknown. Stated time point: newly diagnosed GD, antithyroid drugs for less than 3 months. TCR sequences were obtained from RNA taken from PBMCs. The study's findings and limits: Less diverse TCR repertoires were seen in persistent Graves' patients than in newly diagnosed ones.

Libraries of TCR beta came from iRepertoire HTBI primers plus Arm-PCR of CDR3 regions. TCRdb fed the multiplex PCR reads into MiXCR, producing one record per CDR3 protein. The table shows about 520,000 distinct CDR3 sequences, with around 12% occurring only once. These data were likewise used in another study, on T cells in Graves' hyperthyroidism and ophthalmopathy. That work states: Stable disease denoted Graves' hyperthyroidism without ophthalmopathy progression within 18 months. Initially, a first-round RT-PCR of the TCR CDR3 employed the HTBI primer set.

The sample consisted of peripheral blood mononuclear cells (PBMCs), taken at new diagnosis, from a patient treated with antithyroid drugs. This clonotype was sampled from a young woman with Graves disease.

The CDR3 is CASRITGAYNEQFF. Written as DNA, the CDR3 is TGTGCCAGCAGGATAACAGGGGCTTACAATGAGCAGTTCTTC. The rearrangement links TRBV2 to TRBJ2-1; 7 nucleotides line up with TRBD1. This CDR3 contains 14 residues. The ends lost 6 bases at V and 4 bases at J; junction bases unmatched: 6. Germline V gives CDR1 SNHLY, CDR2 FYNNEI.